The rows below give T cell receptor beta chains drawn from one sample of a study of CD8 T cells in ankylosing spondylitis. TCRdb re-derived calls from the 5' RACE reads in MiXCR, one entry per CDR3 protein. The repertoire consists of 380,000 or so distinct CDR3 sequences, with 20% occurring once and the leading ten covering about an eighth. The sample comprised blood, either unsorted or a sorted T cell fraction (not recorded which). The receptors stem from a male donor with ankylosing spondylitis or in good health (not recorded which). The CDR3 runs from the conserved cysteine through the conserved F or W. D genes are given only for firm matches. Rows may omit the clone size; those that give it use once, few, many or a size class.

D gene | CDR3 length | clone size | J gene | V gene | CDR3 protein | CDR3 DNA
. | 12 | few | TRBJ1-2 | TRBV29-1 | CSVAVEEGGYTF | TGCAGCGTGGCCGTGGAGGAGGGGGGCTACACCTTC
TRBD2 | 16 | . | TRBJ2-1 | TRBV6-5 | CASSYSGLVTRTEQFF | TGTGCCAGCAGTTACTCCGGACTAGTGACAAGGACTGAGCAGTTCTTC
TRBD1 | 10 | few | TRBJ1-1 | TRBV20-1 | CSARQGEAFF | TGCAGTGCCCGACAGGGGGAAGCTTTCTTT
. | 16 | . | TRBJ2-1 | TRBV4-1 | CASRFGLVPSPNEQFF | TGCGCCAGCAGATTCGGACTGGTTCCCTCGCCAAATGAGCAGTTCTTC
. | 13 | few | TRBJ2-2 | TRBV29-1 | CSGGGGDTGELFF | TGCAGCGGGGGGGGCGGTGACACCGGGGAGCTGTTTTTT
. | 16 | . | TRBJ2-1 | TRBV12-3/TRBV12-4 | CASSSPEAGIYNEQFF | TGTGCCAGCAGTTCCCCCGAGGCGGGAATATACAATGAGCAGTTCTTC
TRBD2 | 16 | few | TRBJ2-3 | TRBV5-1 | CASSFTSGGPTDTQYF | TGCGCCAGCAGCTTCACTAGCGGGGGGCCCACAGATACGCAGTATTTT
. | 12 | . | TRBJ2-2 | TRBV12-3/TRBV12-4 | CASSHGGGELFF | TGTGCCAGCAGCCACGGGGGCGGGGAGCTGTTTTTT
. | 13 | few | TRBJ2-1 | TRBV6-1 | CASNHPSYNEQFF | TGTGCCAGCAACCATCCCTCCTACAATGAGCAGTTCTTC
. | 14 | . | TRBJ2-7 | TRBV5-5 | CASSWWTETYEQYF | TGTGCCAGCAGCTGGTGGACGGAAACCTACGAGCAGTACTTC
. | 14 | . | TRBJ2-5 | TRBV28 | CASSVRSEQETQYF | TGTGCCAGCAGTGTAAGATCGGAACAAGAGACCCAGTACTTC
. | 14 | . | TRBJ2-1 | TRBV10-3 | CAINPSASYNEQFF | TGTGCCATCAATCCCTCGGCCTCCTACAATGAGCAGTTCTTC
TRBD1 | 14 | few | TRBJ2-7 | TRBV6-1 | CASSDDRGPYEQYF | TGTGCCAGCAGTGACGACAGGGGACCTTACGAGCAGTACTTC
. | 15 | few | TRBJ2-3 | TRBV6-2/TRBV6-3 | CASSYVPGSTDTQYF | TGTGCCAGCAGTTACGTTCCAGGAAGCACAGATACGCAGTATTTT
. | 13 | . | TRBJ2-7 | TRBV7-9 | CASSPRTEYEQYF | TGTGCCAGCAGCCCCCGGACGGAGTACGAGCAGTACTTC
TRBD2 | 16 | few | TRBJ2-7 | TRBV6-1 | CASRPTGGGSSYEQYF | TGTGCCAGCAGGCCCACGGGCGGGGGGTCTTCCTACGAGCAGTACTTC
. | 12 | few | TRBJ2-3 | TRBV9 | CASSADGDTQYF | TGTGCCAGCAGCGCCGATGGCGATACGCAGTATTTT
. | 14 | . | TRBJ2-2 | TRBV11-1 | CASSQNVDTGELFF | TGTGCCAGCAGCCAAAATGTCGACACCGGGGAGCTGTTTTTT
TRBD2 | 16 | few | TRBJ2-5 | TRBV6-1 | CASSPLAERRFETQYF | TGTGCCAGCAGTCCTCTAGCGGAGAGGAGGTTTGAGACCCAGTACTTC
. | 11 | few | TRBJ1-2 | TRBV29-1 | CSGRVGYGYTF | TGCAGCGGGAGGGTTGGCTATGGCTACACCTTC
TRBD1 | 18 | . | TRBJ2-5 | TRBV11-1 | CASSLPSTGTGLQETQYF | TGTGCCAGCAGCTTACCCTCAACAGGGACAGGGCTCCAAGAGACCCAGTACTTC
TRBD1 | 13 | many | TRBJ2-5 | TRBV7-9 | CASSGTGQETQYF | TGTGCCAGCAGCGGGACAGGGCAAGAGACCCAGTACTTC
. | 13 | many | TRBJ1-1 | TRBV12-3/TRBV12-4 | CASRPREGGRAFF | TGTGCCAGCAGGCCCCGGGAGGGGGGGCGGGCTTTCTTT
. | 14 | . | TRBJ1-2 | TRBV6-5 | CASSYSPANYGYTF | TGTGCCAGCAGTTACAGCCCGGCTAACTATGGCTACACCTTC
. | 16 | . | TRBJ2-2 | TRBV28 | CASSFLTGRANGELFF | TGTGCCAGCAGTTTTTTGACAGGTCGAGCCAACGGGGAGCTGTTTTTT
. | 13 | few | TRBJ2-1 | TRBV5-6 | CASSWDTYNEQFF | TGTGCCAGCAGCTGGGACACCTACAATGAGCAGTTCTTC
. | 15 | . | TRBJ2-7 | TRBV20-1 | CSAKPGQFLGYEQYF | TGCAGTGCTAAACCGGGACAATTCCTTGGGTACGAGCAGTACTTC
TRBD2 | 15 | few | TRBJ2-3 | TRBV7-9 | CASSHGLAGEDTQYF | TGTGCCAGCAGCCACGGACTAGCGGGGGAAGATACGCAGTATTTT
TRBD1 | 16 | few | TRBJ1-6 | TRBV6-1 | CASSEMLGGGLSPLHF | TGTGCCAGCAGTGAAATGCTAGGAGGGGGCTTATCACCCCTCCACTTT
TRBD1 | 15 | . | TRBJ2-5 | TRBV5-5 | CASSLDRGRGETQYF | TGTGCCAGCAGCTTGGACAGGGGGCGAGGAGAGACCCAGTACTTC
. | 14 | . | TRBJ1-6 | TRBV28 | CASSLEGEYSPLHF | TGTGCCAGCAGTTTAGAAGGGGAGTATTCACCCCTCCACTTT
. | 13 | . | TRBJ2-2 | TRBV6-1 | CASSPQRTGELFF | TGTGCCAGCAGTCCCCAGCGGACCGGGGAGCTGTTTTTT
TRBD2 | 16 | many | TRBJ2-7 | TRBV20-1 | CSARDMTSGGSGEQYF | TGCAGTGCTAGAGATATGACTAGCGGGGGCTCCGGGGAGCAGTACTTC
. | 14 | many | TRBJ2-1 | TRBV29-1 | CSVVSGDRDNEQFF | TGCAGCGTTGTCTCAGGGGATCGTGACAATGAGCAGTTCTTC
. | 13 | . | TRBJ2-2 | TRBV7-2 | CASSLLSWEELFF | TGTGCCAGCAGCTTACTTAGTTGGGAGGAGCTGTTTTTT
TRBD2 | 21 | . | TRBJ2-3 | TRBV2 | CASRAGLAGDYLISSTDTQYF | TGTGCCAGCAGGGCAGGACTAGCGGGGGACTACCTCATATCTAGCACAGATACGCAGTATTTT
. | 13 | few | TRBJ2-3 | TRBV12-3/TRBV12-4 | CASSSLDPDTQYF | TGTGCCAGCAGTTCCCTGGATCCAGATACGCAGTATTTT
. | 12 | . | TRBJ2-3 | TRBV9 | CASSHNTDTQYF | TGTGCCAGCAGCCATAACACAGATACGCAGTATTTT
. | 15 | . | TRBJ1-2 | TRBV4-1 | CASSQDLGAVMTYTF | TGCGCCAGCAGCCAAGATCTTGGGGCGGTTATGACCTACACCTTC
. | 15 | few | TRBJ1-2 | TRBV27 | CASSQTGGGNYGYTF | TGTGCCAGCAGTCAGACCGGGGGGGGGAACTATGGCTACACCTTC
. | 11 | few | TRBJ1-2 | TRBV12-3/TRBV12-4 | CASRNNYGYTF | TGTGCCAGCAGAAATAACTATGGCTACACCTTC
TRBD1 | 18 | few | TRBJ2-1 | TRBV7-7 | CASSLRLIGTGVGNEQFF | TGTGCTAGCAGCTTAAGGCTTATAGGGACAGGGGTTGGGAATGAGCAGTTCTTC